This T cell receptor beta chain was sequenced in a study of T cell responses to AZD1222 COVID-19 vaccine. Study-wide context: The analysis combined second doses at about 4 or about 12 weeks.

Concerning this clone itself: The antigen remains undetermined.

This table comes from immunoSEQ multiplex PCR, and its TCRdb copy is limited to in-frame clones, with some not included. Of about 110,000 clones in the sample, about 87% were seen once. Study conclusions and caveats: Donor demographics were predominantly white British with a female majority; clonal diversity may be underestimated. The repertoires were collected only after the peak T cell response. The reported proportion of spike-specific TCRs targeting unmutated variant regions was nearly half.

The TCR comes from an adult in good health. The specimen was peripheral blood, collected on day 0 of AZD1222 vaccination.

Written as DNA, the CDR3 is TGTGCCAGCTCTACCAGTGGGTTTCAGCCCCAGCATTTT. Protein product: CASSTSGFQPQHF. The chain employs TRBV18 and TRBJ1-5; D is uncertain. V was shortened by 6 bases and J by 6 bases, with 12 bases between the two germline ends. The length of the CDR3 is 13 residues. Germline loops: CDR1 KGHSH, CDR2 LQKENI.